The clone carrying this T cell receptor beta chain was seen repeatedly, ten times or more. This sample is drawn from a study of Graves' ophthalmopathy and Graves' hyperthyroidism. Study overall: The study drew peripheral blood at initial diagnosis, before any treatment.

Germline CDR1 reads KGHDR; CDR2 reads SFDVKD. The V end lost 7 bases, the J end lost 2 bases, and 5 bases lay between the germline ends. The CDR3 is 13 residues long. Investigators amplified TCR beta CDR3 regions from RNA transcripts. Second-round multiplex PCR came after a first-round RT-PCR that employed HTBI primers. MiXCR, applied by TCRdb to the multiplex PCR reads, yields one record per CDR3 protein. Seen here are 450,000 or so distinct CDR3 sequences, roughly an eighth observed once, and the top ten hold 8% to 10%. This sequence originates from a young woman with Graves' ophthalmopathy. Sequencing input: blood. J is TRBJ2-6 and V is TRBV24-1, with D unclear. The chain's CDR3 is CATRGTGANVLTF. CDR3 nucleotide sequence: TGTGCCACCAGGGGGACTGGGGCCAACGTCCTGACTTTC.